This entry is about one TCR beta chain. The antigen remains unidentified. The sample comes from a study of CD8+ T cells in alopecia areata. Overall study findings and caveats: One nonresponder makes the tie between baseline CD8+ expansion and response uncertain.

RNA was isolated and reverse transcribed to cDNA, the sequencing template. Some clones are missing from TCRdb's copy, which holds only in-frame ones; the method was immunoSEQ multiplex PCR. The sample yields 120,000 or so clones, 60% to 65% seen once. Regarding treatment: oral pan-JAK inhibitor, 5-10 mg twice daily. V shed 2 bases, J shed 5 bases, and the junction held 3 bases outside the gene matches. Germline V gene sequence: CDR1 SGHRS, CDR2 YFSETQ. CDR3 length equals 13 residues. This material consisted of CD4+ T cells sorted from blood, taken at week 4, from a patient treated with tofacitinib. The rearrangement uses TRBV5-1 and TRBJ2-5, with 7 bases that match TRBD1. The sequence was collected from a human donor with alopecia areata. CDR3 loop: CASSLRGPETQYF. CDR3 nucleotide sequence: TGCGCCAGCAGCTTAAGGGGGCCGGAGACCCAGTACTTC. Using reference TRBV5-1 and TRBJ2-5 for the parts outside the CDR3, the full variable domain is KAGVTQTPRYLIKTRGQQVTLSCSPISGHRSVSWYQQTPGQGLQFLFEYFSETQRNKGNFPGRFSGRQFSNSRSEMNVSTLELGDSALYLCASSLRGPETQYFGPGTRLLVL.